The following is a T cell receptor beta chain sequence with its context. Repertoires were generated with immunoSEQ multiplex PCR, while TCRdb's copy carries only in-frame clones and drops some. The sample gives around 250,000 clones, roughly four fifths of which show up once; less than 15% is in the top ten. This sample is part of a study of control samples from healthy donors and cancer patients. V was clipped by 6 bases and J by 8 bases, with 14 bases between them. CDR1 and CDR2 from the germline V gene are KGHSH and LQKENI. This CDR3 contains 13 residues. The chain links TRBV18 to TRBJ2-1; no firm D call. The sequencing sample was made of PBMCs. The TCR was taken from a woman in her sixties with lung cancer. The CDR3 sequence is CASSQSLEDEQFF. Written as DNA, the CDR3 is TGTGCCAGCTCTCAGTCCCTCGAGGATGAGCAGTTCTTC.